A single sample is the source of the 7 T cell receptor beta chains below, sequenced in a study of human T cells and chemical hapten exposure. TCRdb reprocessed the RACE reads via MiXCR and lists one record per CDR3 protein. The table shows around 110,000 distinct CDR3 sequences, with about 12% occurring only once. As for time point: patch test 1, 2 weeks after DPC sensitization. As to treatment: therapeutic diphenylcyclopropenone sensitization with weekly scalp DPC. The sample in question was whole blood, obtained in connection with sensitization to the hapten diphenylcyclopropenone (DPC). The receptors were sampled from a woman aged 50 to 60 with alopecia areata. Some clones in this sample may be carry-over from other donors' samples.

The rearrangement joins TRBV12-3 or TRBV12-4 to TRBJ2-7; D is unresolved. Deletions cut 4 bases from V and 8 bases from J, with 15 bases between. This CDR3 spans 13 amino acids. The CDR3: CASSSAPGIKQYF. CDR3 nucleotide sequence: TGTGCCAGCAGTTCGGCACCTGGAATCAAGCAGTACTTC.

This clonotype was detected only a few times. V is TRBV11-2 and J is TRBJ1-6; TRBD1 aligns across 9 bases. The junction had 5 bases not matched to a gene; V was cut back by 5 bases and J by 6 bases. CDR1 is SGHAT, CDR2 FQNNGV, per germline. The CDR3 runs 15 residues. The CDR3 bases are TGTGCCAGCAGCCGCCGGGGACAGGGTAATTCACCCCTCCACTTT. It encodes CASSRRGQGNSPLHF.

Only a few counts were recorded for this clonotype. This sequence joins TRBV2 and TRBJ1-5; 12 bases fit TRBD1. CDR3 length equals 18 residues. Germline lookup yields CDR1 SNHLY and CDR2 FYNNEI. Trimming cost V 7 bases and J 1 base; bases outside gene matches: 11. CDR3 in amino acids: CASTLLRDRGLSNQPQHF. The CDR3 DNA reads as TGTGCCAGCACCCTGCTCCGGGACAGGGGGCTGAGCAATCAGCCCCAGCATTTT.

This clonotype has ten or more counts. The J gene is TRBJ2-2, the V gene TRBV5-1; D perhaps matches TRBD1 (6 bases). V lost 5 bases to trimming and J lost 3 bases, with 14 bases between them. Germline values: CDR1 SGHRS, CDR2 YFSETQ. This CDR3 comprises 15 residues. The CDR3 sequence: CASRGRTDHTGELFF. CDR3 nucleotides: TGCGCCAGCAGAGGACGGACAGACCACACCGGGGAGCTGTTTTTT.

Ten or more counts support this clonotype. The chain is built from TRBV2 and TRBJ2-6; 7 bases are shared with TRBD1. V lost 10 bases to trimming and J lost 2 bases; unmatched junction nucleotides: 11. The CDR3 covers 16 residues. The germline V gene has CDR1 SNHLY and CDR2 FYNNEI. The CDR3 loop reads CAKGVRGTAGANVLTF. The DNA for the CDR3 is TGTGCCAAAGGAGTCAGGGGGACGGCTGGGGCCAACGTCCTGACTTTC.

This chain links TRBV12-2 with TRBJ1-1. TRBV12-2 constitutes a pseudogene. The CDR3 sequence is 14 residues long. Here the CDR3 DNA reads TGTGCAAGTCGCTTAGGGGGTTGGAACACTGAAGCTTTCTTT. Its protein is CASRLGGWNTEAFF.

This clonotype was picked up a small number of times. The genes are TRBV28 and TRBJ1-2; the D gene is possibly TRBD1 (6 bases). The CDR3 has 17 residues. Trimming stripped 10 bases from V and 8 bases from J, with 32 bases between. The V gene's germline CDR1 is MDHEN and CDR2 SYDVKM. CDR3 nucleotide sequence: TGTGCCACCTCCGGGGCCAGGGTCGGCCCTAAAGGGGGGGGCTACACCTTC. Translation: CATSGARVGPKGGGYTF.